These 21 T cell receptor beta chains were all obtained from the same sample, sequenced in a study of blood T cell repertoires in COVID-19. TCRdb keeps only in-frame clones here, not all; method: immunoSEQ multiplex PCR. This table holds 15,000 to 20,000 clones, around nine tenths found once. Sequences were obtained from peripheral blood. The receptor set was obtained from a human donor in a cohort sampled during active COVID-19.

This clone was counted a single time. V usage is TRBV30 and J usage is TRBJ1-2, with a tentative D call TRBD1 (6 bases). Germline V CDR1 and CDR2: GTSNPN, SVGIG (reference sequence). The CDR3 contains 14 residues. V shed 4 bases and J shed 6 bases, with 18 bases lying between them. The CDR3: CAWTHGGNPDGYTF. For the CDR3, the DNA is TGTGCCTGGACACATGGGGGCAACCCGGATGGCTACACCTTC.

V and J are TRBV5-4 and TRBJ2-2; 7 bases are a match to TRBD2. In germline, CDR1 is SGHNT, CDR2 YYREEE (reference sequence). The CDR3 covers 20 residues. V dropped 1 base and J dropped 1; count of bases not matched to a gene: 16. CDR3 sequence: CASSLRLIRGESLNTGELFF. The CDR3 DNA reads as TGTGCCAGCAGCTTGAGGTTAATACGGGGGGAAAGCTTGAACACCGGGGAGCTGTTTTTT.

V is TRBV6-2 or TRBV6-3 and J is TRBJ1-5, with 8 bases matching TRBD1. CDR1 and CDR2 from the germline V gene are MNHEY and SVGEGT. The J segment lost 0 bases and the V segment lost 5 bases, leaving 12 bases of the junction unmatched. This CDR3 has 18 amino acids. CDR3 DNA sequence: TGTGCCAGCAGTGGCCTGACAGGGGCCTTCTTTAGCAATCAGCCCCAGCATTTT. It is translated as CASSGLTGAFFSNQPQHF.

The J gene is TRBJ1-5, the V gene TRBV18; tentative D call: TRBD1 (6 bases). The CDR3 has 13 residues. Looked up from germline, CDR1 is KGHSH and CDR2 is LQKENI. V was cut by 3 bases and J by 4 bases, with 7 bases left in between. The CDR3 DNA reads as TGTGCCAGCTCACCGGGACAAAATCAGCCCCAGCATTTT. This codes for CASSPGQNQPQHF.

This sequence joins TRBV7-8 and TRBJ1-6; D gene ambiguous. CDR3 length equals 17 residues. With 2 bases removed from V and 6 bases from J, the gap between germline ends came to 17 bases. Germline V gene lookup returns CDR1 SGHVS and CDR2 FQNEAQ. The CDR3 nucleotides are TGTGCCAGCAGCTTAATGGGCTGGTGGGCCGCTAATTCACCCCTCCACTTT. Its translation is CASSLMGWWAANSPLHF.

V and J are TRBV6-5 and TRBJ1-2; possibly TRBD1 for D (5 bases). With 8 bases removed from V and 7 bases from J, the gap between germline ends came to 20 bases. Germline V CDR1 and CDR2: MNHEY, SVGAGI. The CDR3 loop spans 14 amino acids. CDR3 DNA sequence: TGTGCCAGCTCATGGGGGGAGGGGCGCTCTGGCTACACCTTC. Translating gives CASSWGEGRSGYTF.

The V and J genes are TRBV27 and TRBJ2-5; tentatively, D is TRBD1 (6 bases). Trimming removed 2 bases from V and 2 bases from J, with 9 bases in between. This CDR3 has 14 amino acids. Germline V gene sequence: CDR1 MNHEY, CDR2 SMNVEV (reference sequence). The CDR3 sequence: CASSLGTKQETQYF. In DNA form, the CDR3 reads TGTGCCAGCAGTTTAGGGACAAAACAAGAGACCCAGTACTTC.

The chain recombines TRBV27 with TRBJ1-1; D unresolved. Germline V gives CDR1 MNHEY, CDR2 SMNVEV (reference sequence). Trimming removed 3 bases from V and 4 bases from J, with 12 bases in between. The CDR3 loop spans 14 amino acids. The CDR3, as DNA: TGTGCCAGCAGTTTTGATTACCGGGGCACTGAAGCTTTCTTT. The encoded protein is CASSFDYRGTEAFF.

The CDR3 DNA follows: TGTGCCAGCAGTTTAATTGTCTCCCACAGTCAAGAGACCCAGTACTTC. Its translation: CASSLIVSHSQETQYF. This chain connects TRBV27 to TRBJ2-5; D is unclear. The CDR3 is 16 amino acids. V lost 2 bases and J 2 bases, leaving 15 bases between the germline ends. Germline V gene sequence: CDR1 MNHEY, CDR2 SMNVEV (reference sequence).

V usage is TRBV6-2 or TRBV6-3 and J usage is TRBJ1-4; D uncertain. The CDR3 consists of 13 residues. CDR1 and CDR2 from the germline V gene are MNHEY and SVGEGT. V was clipped by 2 bases and J by 6 bases, with 7 bases between them. The CDR3 spells CASSYGGDEKLFF. The CDR3 DNA reads TGTGCCAGCAGTTACGGCGGGGATGAAAAACTGTTTTTT.

V usage is TRBV30 and J usage is TRBJ1-6; perhaps TRBD1 as D (6 bases). The CDR3 totals 15 residues. Trimming took 5 bases from V and 7 from J, leaving 18 bases between them. Germline CDR1 GTSNPN, CDR2 SVGIG (reference sequence). The CDR3 loop is CAWGPGAWRNSPLHF. The CDR3, as DNA: TGTGCCTGGGGACCAGGGGCCTGGAGAAATTCACCCCTCCACTTT.

The chain has TRBV6-4 and TRBJ1-2; tentatively, D is TRBD1 (5 bases). The V gene lost 3 bases and the J gene lost 8 bases, with 16 bases spanning the gap. Germline values: CDR1 MRHNA, CDR2 SNTAGT. The CDR3 length is 14 residues. CDR3 coding DNA: TGTGCCAGCAGTGAAACCTGGGGGGTACAAGGCTACACCTTC. Translation gives CASSETWGVQGYTF.

The sample holds a few counts of this clone. The chain recombines TRBV5-4 with TRBJ2-1, with a tentative D call TRBD2 (6 bases). The V gene's germline CDR1 is SGHNT and CDR2 YYREEE (reference sequence). This CDR3 is 13 amino acids long. Trimming cost V 4 bases and J 4 bases, with 9 bases left between them. For the CDR3, the DNA is TGTGCCAGCAGCGGGGACTTTTACAATGAGCAGTTCTTC. Translated: CASSGDFYNEQFF.

Note on this clone: The junction shows a germline mismatch at one end, possibly a read error. CDR3 in amino acids: CASSQENRAGPLF. The DNA for the CDR3 is TGCGCCAGCAGCCAAGAAAACAGGGCGGGTCCGCTCTTC. V is TRBV4-1 and J is TRBJ2-1, with D maybe TRBD1 (6 bases). CDR1 is MGHRA, CDR2 YSYEKL, per germline. The CDR3 has 13 residues.

V usage is TRBV12-3 or TRBV12-4 and J usage is TRBJ1-6, with 9 bases identical to TRBD1. The CDR3 runs to 13 residues. Losses at the gene ends were 7 bases for V and 9 bases for J; bases not matched to a gene: 4. This chain's CDR3 is CASNQQGASPLHF. The CDR3, as DNA: TGTGCCAGCAACCAACAGGGGGCTTCACCCCTCCACTTT.

This chain joins TRBV19 and TRBJ1-6; TRBD1 aligns across 9 bases. CDR3 length: 14 amino acids. CDR1 and CDR2 from the germline V gene are LNHDA and SQIVND (reference sequence). Losses at the gene ends were 3 bases for V and 8 bases for J; bases not matched to a gene: 2. The CDR3 protein is CASSIWDRDSPLHF. The CDR3 nucleotides read TGTGCCAGTAGTATCTGGGACAGGGATTCACCCCTCCACTTT.

This clone was picked up a small number of times. The chain couples TRBV18 to TRBJ1-5; perhaps TRBD1 as D (5 bases). CDR1 KGHSH and CDR2 LQKENI come from the germline V gene. Trimming pared 5 bases from V and 11 bases from J, leaving 19 bases between. The CDR3 covers 14 residues. CDR3 amino acids: CASSTTEAERSQHF. Written as DNA, the CDR3 is TGTGCCAGCTCAACGACAGAGGCGGAACGGTCCCAGCATTTT.

The rearrangement links TRBV15 to TRBJ2-1; 7 bases align to TRBD1. The CDR3 is 14 amino acids. Losses at the gene ends were 5 bases for V and 4 bases for J; bases not matched to a gene: 5. Germline V lookup: CDR1 LNHNV, CDR2 YYDKDF (reference sequence). The CDR3 nucleotides are TGTGCCACCAGCGACAGGGAATGGTACAATGAGCAGTTCTTC. It encodes CATSDREWYNEQFF.

V usage is TRBV3-1 (or the pseudogene TRBV3-2) and J usage is TRBJ2-2, with D unclear. Germline CDR1 LGHDT, CDR2 YNNKEL (reference sequence). CDR3 length: 18 amino acids. Between the trimmed V and J ends, which lost 1 base and 0 bases, there was a span of 15 bases. This chain's CDR3 is CASSQAQDLFANTGELFF. Written as DNA, the CDR3 is TGTGCCAGCAGCCAAGCGCAGGATTTGTTCGCGAACACCGGGGAGCTGTTTTTT.

The chain recombines TRBV11-2 with TRBJ1-6, with no clear D. Trimming took off 0 bases at V and 10 bases at J, with 16 bases between the two ends. Germline V gene sequence: CDR1 SGHAT, CDR2 FQNNGV. This CDR3 comprises 16 residues. As DNA, the CDR3 is TGTGCCAGCAGCTTAGATCTTTTCGGGATAGGCTCACCCCTCCACTTT. As protein: CASSLDLFGIGSPLHF.

Sample share makes this clone medium-sized. V and J are TRBV6-4 and TRBJ2-1, with 8 nucleotides matching TRBD1. V trimming: 3 bases; J trimming: 4 bases; junction bases outside the gene matches: 2. This CDR3 is 14 amino acids long. The V gene's germline CDR1 is MRHNA and CDR2 SNTAGT. In DNA form, the CDR3 reads TGTGCCAGCAGTGAACAGGGGGAGTACAATGAGCAGTTCTTC. Protein product: CASSEQGEYNEQFF.